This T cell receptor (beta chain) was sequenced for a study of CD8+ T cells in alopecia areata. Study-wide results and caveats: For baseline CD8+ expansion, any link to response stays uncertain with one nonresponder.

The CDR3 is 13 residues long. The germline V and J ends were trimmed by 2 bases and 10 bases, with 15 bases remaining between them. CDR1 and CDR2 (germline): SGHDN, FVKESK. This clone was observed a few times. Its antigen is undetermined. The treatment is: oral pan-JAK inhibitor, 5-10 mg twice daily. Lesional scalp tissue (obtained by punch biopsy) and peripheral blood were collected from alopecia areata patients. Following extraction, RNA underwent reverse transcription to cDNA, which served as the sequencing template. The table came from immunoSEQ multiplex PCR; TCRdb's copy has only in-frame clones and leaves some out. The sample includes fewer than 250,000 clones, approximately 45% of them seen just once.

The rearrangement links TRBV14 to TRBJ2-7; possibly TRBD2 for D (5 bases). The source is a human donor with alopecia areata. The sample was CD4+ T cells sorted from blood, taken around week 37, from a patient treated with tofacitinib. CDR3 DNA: TGTGCCAGCAGCCAACTCGTCAGGACGGGACAGTACTTC. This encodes CASSQLVRTGQYF.